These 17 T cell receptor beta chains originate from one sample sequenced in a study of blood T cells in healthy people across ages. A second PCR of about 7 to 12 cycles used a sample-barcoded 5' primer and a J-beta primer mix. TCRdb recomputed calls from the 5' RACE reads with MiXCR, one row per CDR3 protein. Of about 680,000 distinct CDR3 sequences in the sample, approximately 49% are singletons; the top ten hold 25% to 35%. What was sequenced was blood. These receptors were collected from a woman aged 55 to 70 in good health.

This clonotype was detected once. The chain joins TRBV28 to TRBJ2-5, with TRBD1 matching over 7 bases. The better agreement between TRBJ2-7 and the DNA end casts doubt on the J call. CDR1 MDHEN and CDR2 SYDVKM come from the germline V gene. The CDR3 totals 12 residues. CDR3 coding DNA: TGTGCCAGCAGTTTGACAGGGAGCGAGCAGTACTTC. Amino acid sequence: CASSLTGSEQYF.

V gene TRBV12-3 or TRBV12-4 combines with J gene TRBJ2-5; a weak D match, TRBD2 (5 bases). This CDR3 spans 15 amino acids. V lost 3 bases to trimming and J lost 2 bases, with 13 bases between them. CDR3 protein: CASSFIRGVQETQYF. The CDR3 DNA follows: TGTGCCAGCAGTTTCATCCGGGGAGTACAAGAGACCCAGTACTTC.

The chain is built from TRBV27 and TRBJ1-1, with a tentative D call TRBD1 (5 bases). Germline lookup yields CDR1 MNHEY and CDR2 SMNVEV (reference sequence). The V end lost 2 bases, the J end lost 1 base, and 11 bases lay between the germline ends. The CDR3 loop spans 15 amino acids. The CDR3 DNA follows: TGTGCCAGCAGTTTACGGGGGGGTTCGAACACTGAAGCTTTCTTT. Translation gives CASSLRGGSNTEAFF.

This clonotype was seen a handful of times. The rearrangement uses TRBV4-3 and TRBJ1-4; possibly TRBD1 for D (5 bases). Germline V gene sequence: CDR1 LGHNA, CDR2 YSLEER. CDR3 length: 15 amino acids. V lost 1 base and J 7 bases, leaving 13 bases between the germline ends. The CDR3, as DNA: TGCGCCAGCAGCCAAGCAGAGGCAGGGACTGAAAAACTGTTTTTT. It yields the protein CASSQAEAGTEKLFF.

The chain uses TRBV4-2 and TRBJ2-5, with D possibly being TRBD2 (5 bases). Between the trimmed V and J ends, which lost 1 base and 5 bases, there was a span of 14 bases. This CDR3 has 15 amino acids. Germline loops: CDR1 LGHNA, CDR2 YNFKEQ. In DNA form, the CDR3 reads TGTGCCAGCAGCCAAGCACTAGGAAGTAGGGAGACCCAGTACTTC. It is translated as CASSQALGSRETQYF.

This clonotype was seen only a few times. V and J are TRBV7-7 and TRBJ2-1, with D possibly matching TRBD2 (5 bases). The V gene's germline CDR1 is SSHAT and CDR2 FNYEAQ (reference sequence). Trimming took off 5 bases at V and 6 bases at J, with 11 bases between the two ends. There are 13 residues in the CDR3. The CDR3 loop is CASSPGLINEQFF. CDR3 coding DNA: TGTGCCAGCAGCCCCGGACTGATCAATGAGCAGTTCTTC.

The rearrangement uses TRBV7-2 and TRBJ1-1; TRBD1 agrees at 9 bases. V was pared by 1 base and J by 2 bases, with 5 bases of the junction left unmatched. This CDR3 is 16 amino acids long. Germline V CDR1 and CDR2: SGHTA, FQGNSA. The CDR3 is CASSLGTGGLNTEAFF. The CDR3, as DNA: TGTGCCAGCAGCTTAGGAACAGGGGGCCTTAACACTGAAGCTTTCTTT.

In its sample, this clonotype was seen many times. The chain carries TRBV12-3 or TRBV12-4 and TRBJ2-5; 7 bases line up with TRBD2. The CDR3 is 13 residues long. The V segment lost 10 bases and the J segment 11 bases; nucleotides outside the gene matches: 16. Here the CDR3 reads CAIQLALYNEQYF. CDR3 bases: TGTGCCATCCAACTAGCGTTATACAATGAGCAGTACTTC.

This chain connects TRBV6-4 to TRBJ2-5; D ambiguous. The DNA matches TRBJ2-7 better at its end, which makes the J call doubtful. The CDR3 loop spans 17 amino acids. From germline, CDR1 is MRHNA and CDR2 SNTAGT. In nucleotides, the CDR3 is TGTGCCAGCAGTGGGTTTTGGTCCAGTGGATGTGTCTACGAGCAGTACTTC. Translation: CASSGFWSSGCVYEQYF.

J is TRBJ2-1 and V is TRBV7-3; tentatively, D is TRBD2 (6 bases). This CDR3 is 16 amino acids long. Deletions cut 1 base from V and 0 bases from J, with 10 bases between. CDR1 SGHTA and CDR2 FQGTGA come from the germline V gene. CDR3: CASSLNGGNSYNEQFF. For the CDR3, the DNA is TGTGCCAGCAGCTTAAATGGCGGGAACTCCTACAATGAGCAGTTCTTC.

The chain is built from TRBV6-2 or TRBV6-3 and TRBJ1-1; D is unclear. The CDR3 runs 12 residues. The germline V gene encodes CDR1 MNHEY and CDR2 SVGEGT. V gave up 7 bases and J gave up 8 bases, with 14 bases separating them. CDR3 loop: CASMDPLREAFF. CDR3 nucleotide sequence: TGTGCCAGCATGGACCCACTCCGGGAAGCTTTCTTT.

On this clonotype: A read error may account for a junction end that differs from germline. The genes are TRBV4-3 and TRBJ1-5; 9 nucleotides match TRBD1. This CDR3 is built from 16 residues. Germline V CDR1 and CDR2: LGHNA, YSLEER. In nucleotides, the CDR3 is TGCACCAGCAGCCAAGCCTGGACAGGGGGCAATCAGCCCCAGCATTTT. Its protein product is CTSSQAWTGGNQPQHF.

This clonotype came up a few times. CDR3 region: CASSLTGTIETQYF. The CDR3 DNA sequence: TGTGCCAGCAGTTTAACAGGGACAATTGAGACCCAGTACTTC. This chain joins TRBV7-8 and TRBJ2-5, with D possibly TRBD1 on 6 matching bases. This CDR3 contains 14 residues. The germline CDR1 and CDR2 sequences are SGHVS and FQNEAQ. V lost 6 bases, J lost 5 bases, and 16 bases lay in between.

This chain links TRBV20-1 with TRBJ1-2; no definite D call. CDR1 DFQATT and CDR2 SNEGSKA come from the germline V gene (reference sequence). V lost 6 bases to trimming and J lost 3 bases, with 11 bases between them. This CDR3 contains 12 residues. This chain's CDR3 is CSAKTRDYGYTF. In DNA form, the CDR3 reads TGCAGTGCAAAGACCCGGGACTATGGCTACACCTTC.

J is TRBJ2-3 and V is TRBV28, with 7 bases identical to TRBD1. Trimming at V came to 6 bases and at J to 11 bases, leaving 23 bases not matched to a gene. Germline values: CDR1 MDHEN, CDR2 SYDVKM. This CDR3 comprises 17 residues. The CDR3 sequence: CASSPAPMHKGANGQYF. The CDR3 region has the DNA TGTGCCAGCAGCCCGGCCCCTATGCATAAGGGGGCTAATGGGCAGTATTTT.

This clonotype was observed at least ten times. CDR3 in DNA: TGCAGTGCTAGAGTTAAGGCGCTCTCGGCGGGAGTCTATTCCTACGAGCAGTACTTC. Protein product: CSARVKALSAGVYSYEQYF. The chain carries TRBV20-1 and TRBJ2-7; 7 bases are a match to TRBD2. Looked up from germline, CDR1 is DFQATT and CDR2 is SNEGSKA (reference sequence). Trimming removed 1 base from V and 1 base from J; junction bases left unmatched: 19. This CDR3 contains 19 residues.

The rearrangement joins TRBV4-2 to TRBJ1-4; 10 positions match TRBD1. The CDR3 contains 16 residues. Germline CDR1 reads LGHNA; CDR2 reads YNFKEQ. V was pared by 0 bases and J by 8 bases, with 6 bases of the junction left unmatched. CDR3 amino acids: CASSQEPGTGDEKLFF. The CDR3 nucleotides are TGTGCCAGCAGCCAAGAACCCGGGACAGGGGACGAAAAACTGTTTTTT.